Presented here are 20 T cell receptor beta chains from one specimen sequenced in a study of technical replicates of blood from a few donors. Measured with immunoSEQ multiplex PCR; TCRdb has only the in-frame clones, and not every one. The sample records about 74,000 clones, roughly four fifths being singletons. Sequenced material: PBMCs. These receptor sequences come from a human donor in good health. Some clones in this sample may be carry-over from other donors' samples.

CDR3: CAGGQGGNSPLHF. CDR3 nucleotides: TGTGCCGGAGGACAGGGCGGCAATTCACCCCTCCACTTT. V and J are TRBV7-9 and TRBJ1-6; 8 nucleotides align to TRBD1. Germline CDR1 is SEHNR and CDR2 is FQNEAQ (reference sequence). The J segment lost 7 bases and the V segment lost 11 bases, leaving 7 bases of the junction unmatched. The CDR3 is made up of 13 amino acids.

This chain uses TRBV4-3 with TRBJ2-1, with 7 nucleotides matching TRBD2. In germline, CDR1 is LGHNA, CDR2 YSLEER. The V segment lost 0 bases and the J segment 9 bases; nucleotides outside the gene matches: 8. The CDR3 is 15 amino acids. The CDR3 sequence is CASSQDTGLVTEQFF. The CDR3 DNA follows: TGCGCCAGCAGCCAAGATACCGGACTAGTCACTGAGCAGTTCTTC.

In this sample, this clone turned up once. In DNA form, the CDR3 reads TGTGCCACCAGCAGAGACAGGAACTACGAGCAGTACTTC. It yields the protein CATSRDRNYEQYF. This chain links TRBV15 with TRBJ2-7; D is uncertain. Germline CDR1 reads LNHNV; CDR2 reads YYDKDF (reference sequence). V shed 0 bases and J shed 3 bases, with 6 bases lying between them. The CDR3 is 13 amino acids.

V is TRBV5-5 and J is TRBJ1-2; 8 bases are a match to TRBD1. The V gene end was trimmed by 3 bases and the J gene end by 6 bases; junction bases not matched to a gene: 10. The CDR3 loop spans 15 amino acids. Per the germline V gene, CDR1 is SGHKS and CDR2 is YYEKEE (reference sequence). The CDR3 loop reads CASSSHQQGADGYTF. The DNA of the CDR3 is TGTGCCAGCAGCTCCCACCAGCAGGGGGCGGATGGCTACACCTTC. Variable domain in full (rest from reference TRBV5-5 and TRBJ1-2): DAGVTQSPTHLIKTRGQQVTLRCSPISGHKSVSWYQQVLGQGPQFIFQYYEKEERGRGNFPDRFSARQFPNYSSELNVNALLLGDSALYLCASSSHQQGADGYTFGSGTRLTVV.

The gene calls are TRBV10-3 and TRBJ2-5; possible D gene TRBD1, 5 bases. V was pared by 0 bases and J by 5 bases, with 10 bases between. This CDR3 region has 14 residues. CDR1 is ENHRY and CDR2 is SYGVKD in the germline V gene. The chain's CDR3 is CAISESSGWETQYF. The CDR3 DNA reads as TGTGCCATCAGTGAGTCTTCAGGGTGGGAGACCCAGTACTTC.

The V and J genes are TRBV6-1 and TRBJ2-7, with TRBD2 identical over 8 bases. This CDR3 spans 15 amino acids. Germline-derived CDR1 and CDR2 are MNHNS and SASEGT. V was clipped by 6 bases and J by 1 base; unmatched bases: 8. Written as DNA, the CDR3 is TGTGCCAGCAGAGCGGGACTAGGGGTTTCCTACGAGCAGTACTTC. Protein product: CASRAGLGVSYEQYF.

The chain combines TRBV6-5 with TRBJ2-7; D remains unclear. The length of the CDR3 is 14 residues. V was trimmed by 2 bases and J by 2 bases, leaving 10 bases between them. Germline V gene lookup returns CDR1 MNHEY and CDR2 SVGAGI. The CDR3 region has the DNA TGTGCCAGCAGTTACAGTCCTGAGACCTACGAGCAGTACTTC. Its translation: CASSYSPETYEQYF.

The chain combines TRBV4-1 with TRBJ2-3, with 12 bases identical to TRBD2. Unmatched junction bases numbered 7, after V lost 2 bases and J lost 1 base. Per the germline V gene, CDR1 is MGHRA and CDR2 is YSYEKL. The CDR3 covers 18 residues. CDR3 amino acids: CASSQPLRLAGGTDTQYF. CDR3 nucleotide sequence: TGCGCCAGCAGCCAACCACTCCGACTAGCGGGGGGCACAGATACGCAGTATTTT.

The chain joins TRBV4-3 to TRBJ2-4, with 13 nucleotides matching TRBD2. Germline V gives CDR1 LGHNA, CDR2 YSLEER. The CDR3 runs 15 residues. V trimming: 2 bases; J trimming: 6 bases; junction bases outside the gene matches: 1. Here the CDR3 reads CASSQRTSGGNIQYF. CDR3 nucleotides: TGCGCCAGCAGCCAACGGACTAGCGGGGGAAACATTCAGTACTTC.

This chain links TRBV29-1 with TRBJ2-7; 11 bases match TRBD2. The CDR3 length is 14 residues. With V trimmed by 6 bases and J by 5 bases, 9 bases remained unmatched. Germline CDR1 and CDR2: SQVTM and ANQGSEA. This CDR3 is CSVRGLADRDEQYF. In DNA form, the CDR3 reads TGCAGCGTCAGGGGACTAGCGGACCGCGACGAGCAGTACTTC.

The gene calls are TRBV5-5 and TRBJ2-5, with 8 bases matching TRBD2. V lost 2 bases, J lost 2 bases, and 11 bases stayed unmatched. The CDR3 runs to 17 residues. Germline V lookup: CDR1 SGHKS, CDR2 YYEKEE (reference sequence). CDR3: CASSFNKREPAQETQYF. The CDR3 DNA reads as TGTGCCAGCAGCTTTAACAAGCGGGAGCCCGCTCAAGAGACCCAGTACTTC.

The chain recombines TRBV28 with TRBJ1-5; possible D gene TRBD1, 5 bases. Trimming took off 8 bases at V and 4 bases at J, with 12 bases between the two ends. The CDR3 is 13 residues long. The V gene's germline CDR1 is MDHEN and CDR2 SYDVKM. The CDR3 DNA follows: TGTGCCAGCCACTCCCCAGGGAATCAGCCCCAGCATTTT. This sequence encodes CASHSPGNQPQHF.

The chain recombines TRBV6-5 with TRBJ2-2; 13 nucleotides match TRBD2. V shed 2 bases and J 8 bases; nucleotides not matched to a gene: 5. This CDR3 has 16 residues. Germline CDR1 reads MNHEY; CDR2 reads SVGAGI. The CDR3 nucleotides read TGTGCCAGCAGTTACAGGACTAGCGGGAGTACTGGGGAGCTGTTTTTT. This sequence encodes CASSYRTSGSTGELFF.

The V gene is TRBV5-4, the J gene TRBJ2-1, with 14 bases lining up with TRBD2. J lost 7 bases, V lost 4 bases, and 4 bases had no gene match. The CDR3 is 15 residues long. Germline CDR1 SGHNT, CDR2 YYREEE (reference sequence). CDR3: CASSTTSGRGNEQFF. The CDR3, as DNA: TGTGCCAGCAGCACGACTAGCGGGAGGGGGAATGAGCAGTTCTTC.

The CDR3 bases are TGCGCCAGCAGCCAGGAGGGGATTAGCACAGATACGCAGTATTTT. It codes for CASSQEGISTDTQYF. The chain recombines TRBV4-3 with TRBJ2-3, with a weak D call TRBD2 (6 bases). The CDR3 runs to 15 residues. Germline CDR1 is LGHNA and CDR2 is YSLEER. The germline V and J ends were trimmed by 3 bases and 0 bases, with 10 bases remaining between them.

The rearrangement joins TRBV4-1 to TRBJ2-3; 7 bases map to TRBD2. The V segment lost 0 bases and the J segment 5 bases; nucleotides outside the gene matches: 5. The CDR3 runs to 15 residues. Germline values: CDR1 MGHRA, CDR2 YSYEKL. The CDR3 coding sequence is TGCGCCAGCAGCCAAGATCGTCTAGCGGTAGATACGCAGTATTTT. This sequence encodes CASSQDRLAVDTQYF.

The chain carries TRBV7-9 and TRBJ1-4; maybe TRBD1 (6 bases). Trimming pared 0 bases from V and 5 bases from J, leaving 19 bases between. From germline, CDR1 is SEHNR and CDR2 FQNEAQ (reference sequence). This CDR3 region has 18 residues. CDR3 loop: CASSLATGGIFPNEKLFF. In nucleotides, the CDR3 is TGTGCCAGCAGCTTAGCGACAGGTGGAATATTCCCAAATGAAAAACTGTTTTTT.

This chain uses TRBV29-1 with TRBJ2-3, with TRBD1 matching 9 bases. Trimming took 7 bases from V and 1 from J; bases not matched to a gene: 6. CDR3 size: 14 residues. Germline V CDR1 and CDR2: SQVTM, ANQGSEA. The CDR3 spells CSAWTGVGTDTQYF. The CDR3, as DNA: TGCAGCGCCTGGACAGGGGTTGGCACAGATACGCAGTATTTT.

There are a few counts of this clone. The V gene is TRBV5-4, the J gene TRBJ2-5; D is possibly TRBD2 (6 bases). This CDR3 region has 16 residues. V lost 4 bases, J lost 6 bases, and 22 bases lay in between. CDR1 is SGHNT and CDR2 is YYREEE in the germline V gene (reference sequence). The CDR3 sequence: CASSRTGLMVSKTQYF. Written as DNA, the CDR3 is TGTGCCAGCAGCCGGACGGGACTCATGGTATCGAAGACCCAGTACTTC.

V and J are TRBV5-1 and TRBJ2-3; tentatively, D is TRBD2 (6 bases). The CDR3 is made up of 15 amino acids. The germline V gene has CDR1 SGHRS and CDR2 YFSETQ. Trimming removed 0 bases at V and 3 bases at J, with 11 bases between. The CDR3 protein is CASSLGSGITDTQYF. CDR3 nucleotides: TGCGCCAGCAGCTTGGGTAGCGGTATAACAGATACGCAGTATTTT.